Each of the 10 T cell receptor beta chains below was sequenced from the same sample in a study of T cell responses to AZD1222 COVID-19 vaccine. Produced via immunoSEQ multiplex PCR; TCRdb's table is partial and in-frame only. The table records roughly 160,000 clones, roughly nine tenths of them present only once. Sequencing was performed on peripheral blood, taken 28 days after the second AZD1222 dose. These receptors were taken from an adult who received the AZD1222 COVID-19 vaccine.

The chain carries TRBV2 and TRBJ2-1; 11 nucleotides match TRBD1. CDR1 SNHLY and CDR2 FYNNEI come from the germline V gene. After removal of 6 bases from V and 0 bases from J, the junction contained 4 bases not matched to a gene. The CDR3 sequence is 16 residues long. The CDR3 loop reads CASSPGQGVSYNEQFF. The CDR3 bases are TGTGCCAGCAGCCCGGGACAGGGGGTCTCCTACAATGAGCAGTTCTTC.

This chain links TRBV27 with TRBJ2-7; 9 bases fit TRBD1. The CDR3 contains 14 residues. Trimming cost V 4 bases and J 5 bases; bases outside gene matches: 6. Looked up from germline, CDR1 is MNHEY and CDR2 is SMNVEV (reference sequence). The CDR3 DNA follows: TGTGCCAGCAGTTACGGGACAGGGTTTCACGAGCAGTACTTC. Its protein product is CASSYGTGFHEQYF.

The count of this clone is one. The chain is built from TRBV11-3 and TRBJ2-3, with a tentative D call TRBD1 (6 bases). Trimming took 5 bases from V and 2 from J, leaving 11 bases between them. The CDR3 runs 14 residues. Germline CDR1 is SGHNT and CDR2 is YENEEA. CDR3 sequence reads: CASSKDRFTDTQYF. The CDR3 nucleotides are TGTGCCAGCAGCAAGGACAGATTCACAGATACGCAGTATTTT.

The V call is TRBV5-1, the J call TRBJ2-1; perhaps TRBD2 as D (5 bases). The V end lost 6 bases, the J end lost 0 bases, and 7 bases lay between the germline ends. The CDR3 consists of 13 residues. CDR1 is SGHRS and CDR2 is YFSETQ in the germline V gene. The CDR3 DNA reads as TGCGCCAGCATCGGGATCTCCTACAATGAGCAGTTCTTC. It is translated as CASIGISYNEQFF.

The chain has TRBV6-6 and TRBJ2-7; 8 nucleotides line up with TRBD2. J gave up 1 base and V 6 bases, and 23 bases lay outside the gene matches. This CDR3 has 20 residues. CDR1 MNHNY and CDR2 SVGAGI come from the germline V gene (reference sequence). CDR3 nucleotides: TGTGCCAGCAGCCAACCCAGTTTAGCGGGGAGGCAGTCCCTATCCTACGAGCAGTACTTC. Its translation: CASSQPSLAGRQSLSYEQYF.

This chain joins TRBV27 and TRBJ1-1; D gene ambiguous. The CDR3 spans 14 residues. The germline V gene has CDR1 MNHEY and CDR2 SMNVEV (reference sequence). Trimming removed 3 bases from V and 1 base from J, with 9 bases in between. CDR3 sequence (DNA): TGTGCCAGCAGTTTTGGTCTGCAGAACACTGAAGCTTTCTTT. Translating gives CASSFGLQNTEAFF.

The rearrangement links TRBV10-3 to TRBJ2-5; tentatively, D is TRBD2 (6 bases). The CDR3 consists of 13 residues. The V end was cut by 7 bases, the J end by 5 bases, with 14 bases between. Germline V gene sequence: CDR1 ENHRY, CDR2 SYGVKD. The CDR3 sequence: CAITGGVDETQYF. CDR3 bases: TGTGCCATCACCGGCGGGGTAGATGAGACCCAGTACTTC.

This clone was observed once. The rearrangement uses TRBV19 and TRBJ1-4; TRBD1 agrees at 7 bases. This CDR3 spans 15 amino acids. Germline lookup yields CDR1 LNHDA and CDR2 SQIVND (reference sequence). The V segment lost 9 bases and the J segment 7 bases; nucleotides outside the gene matches: 14. CDR3 sequence: CASYGRGRWSEKLFF. CDR3 nucleotides: TGTGCCAGCTATGGTAGGGGGCGTTGGAGTGAAAAACTGTTTTTT.

The chain uses TRBV24-1 and TRBJ1-5, with D perhaps TRBD1 (5 bases). Trimming took 5 bases from V and 6 from J, leaving 16 bases between them. The CDR3 length is 15 residues. CDR1 KGHDR and CDR2 SFDVKD come from the germline V gene. The CDR3 nucleotides read TGTGCCACCAGTGCCATGGGGGGGTCTCGTCAGCCCCAGCATTTT. It codes for CATSAMGGSRQPQHF.

This clone was recorded once. The gene calls are TRBV27 and TRBJ2-2; TRBD2 matches 9 bases. With 2 bases clipped from V and 5 bases from J, the junction kept 12 bases outside the gene matches. CDR3 length: 18 amino acids. Germline V gene data show CDR1 as MNHEY and CDR2 as SMNVEV (reference sequence). In nucleotides, the CDR3 is TGTGCCAGCAGTTTAAGGCGTAGCGGGGGTGGTGGAACCGGGGAGCTGTTTTTT. Translation: CASSLRRSGGGGTGELFF.